A single T cell receptor beta chain is shown here with its context. Its antigen is not known. The data derive from a study of CD8 T cells in ankylosing spondylitis. Overall study results and limits: In the blood and synovial fluid of reactive arthritis, some motif variants had been previously reported. Among TCR beta sequences, a motif of roughly 8 highly homologous variants appeared characteristic of ankylosing spondylitis blood.

V lost 0 bases and J lost 3, with 7 bases in between. CDR3 length equals 13 residues. CDR1 and CDR2 (germline): SGDLS, YYNGEE. TCR beta libraries were made by quantitative 5'-RACE with molecular barcodes. A single record per CDR3 protein comes from TCRdb applying MiXCR to the 5' RACE reads. This sample has 40,000 or so distinct CDR3 sequences; around 2.9% occur once, and the top ten carry over 4%. Sequenced material: blood, either unsorted or a sorted T cell fraction (not recorded which). This sequence joins TRBV9 and TRBJ2-7; D is unclear. The sequence came from a male donor with ankylosing spondylitis or in good health (not recorded which). The CDR3 region has the DNA TGTGCCAGCAGCGTAGCCCCGAACTACGAGCAGTACTTC. This codes for CASSVAPNYEQYF.